This TCR beta chain was found in a study of T cell responses to AZD1222 COVID-19 vaccine. Study-level background: Second-dose schedules of about 4 or about 12 weeks were combined. Findings and caveats of the study: Donors were largely white British and mainly female; clonal diversity was possibly underestimated.

This table comes from immunoSEQ multiplex PCR, and its TCRdb copy is limited to in-frame clones, with some not included. The data hold approximately 89,000 clones, with around nine tenths observed a single time. As concerns this clone: The antigen remains unidentified.

CDR1 is LGHDT and CDR2 is YNNKEL in the germline V gene (reference sequence). The CDR3 is 15 amino acids. V was pared by 1 base and J by 10 bases, with 14 bases between. This receptor was identified in an adult in good health. This chain uses TRBV3-1 (or the pseudogene TRBV3-2) with TRBJ1-6, with a weak D call TRBD1 (5 bases). The sequenced sample was peripheral blood, obtained on day 0 of AZD1222 vaccination. The CDR3 region is CASSQARGSRSPLHF. The CDR3 DNA reads as TGTGCCAGCAGCCAAGCAAGGGGTTCCAGATCACCCCTCCACTTT.